This TCR beta chain was observed in a study of STAT3 mutations in large granular lymphocyte leukemia. Study at large: More than half of T-LGLL patients received immunosuppressive therapy.

Data came from immunoSEQ multiplex PCR; TCRdb stores just in-frame clones and leaves some out. Of 5,500 to 7,500 clones listed, roughly 34% are singletons. In regard to this clone: The antigen remains unidentified.

The ends were cut back, 0 bases at V and 9 bases at J, with 18 bases in the middle. This CDR3 comprises 16 residues. Germline V lookup: CDR1 KGHSH, CDR2 LQKENI. Study-wide findings and caveats: After therapy, about 35% of the 18 patients switched clonotypes, all new clones STAT3 wild type. At least one immunodominant TCR beta clonotype appeared in every T-cell large granular lymphocyte leukemia patient.

Input material: peripheral blood mononuclear cells. The V call is TRBV18, the J call TRBJ2-1, with D maybe TRBD1 (6 bases). This TCR was sampled from a woman aged 35 to 49 with T-cell large granular lymphocyte leukemia. Some clones in this sample may be carry-over from other donors' samples. The CDR3 region is CASSPPLGAGVGEQFF. CDR3 sequence (DNA): TGTGCCAGCTCACCACCGCTGGGCGCAGGGGTAGGTGAGCAGTTCTTC.